The present T cell receptor (beta chain) was sequenced within a study of blood T cell repertoires in COVID-19. This clone appeared once. Authors' analysis steps: Amplification of reference gene primers was used by the study to estimate nucleated cell counts. Assay used: immunoSEQ multiplex PCR; TCRdb lists only in-frame clones, some missing. For V, J and clone size, that table is used; D and trimming come from the DNA. The sample lists 90,000 to 130,000 clones, approximately 82% seen once, with around 3.5% in the top ten. The CDR3 is 14 residues long. CDR1 MGHRA and CDR2 YSYEKL come from the germline V gene. Trimming took off 1 base at V and 7 bases at J, with 8 bases between the two ends.

Sequences were obtained from peripheral blood. This sequence originates from a woman aged 80 or older with acute or convalescent COVID-19. The rearrangement uses TRBV4-1 and TRBJ1-6; D is perhaps TRBD1 (5 bases). CDR3 sequence (DNA): TGCGCCAGCAGCCAAGTCGGGGGGAATTCACCCCTCCACTTT. It is translated as CASSQVGGNSPLHF.